What follows are 9 T cell receptor beta chains derived from one specimen sequenced in a study of PD-L1 blockade in urothelial cancer. Clones were read by immunoSEQ multiplex PCR, and TCRdb kept only the in-frame ones, dropping some. The sample shows about 39,000 clones, about four fifths of them seen only once. Time point: peripheral blood 6 weeks after treatment start. Material: PBMCs, obtained around atezolizumab (anti-PD-L1) treatment. All receptors derive from a man in his forties with urothelial cancer.

This clone was seen a few times. For the CDR3, the DNA is TGTGCCAGTAGTCCCTACCTCTATGGCTACACCTTC. It is translated as CASSPYLYGYTF. This chain connects TRBV19 to TRBJ1-2; unclear D gene. The CDR3 is 12 amino acids. V was trimmed by 5 bases and J by 4 bases, leaving 8 bases between them. Germline values: CDR1 LNHDA, CDR2 SQIVND (reference sequence).

This clone was counted a few times. This chain links TRBV7-9 with TRBJ2-5; 10 bases map to TRBD1. The CDR3 loop spans 15 amino acids. V was clipped by 4 bases and J by 4 bases; unmatched bases: 6. Germline values: CDR1 SEHNR, CDR2 FQNEAQ (reference sequence). The CDR3 loop is CASSWTGGGRETQYF. CDR3 DNA: TGTGCCAGCAGCTGGACAGGGGGTGGTCGAGAGACCCAGTACTTC.

The V gene is TRBV27, the J gene TRBJ2-7; unclear D gene. Germline CDR1 MNHEY, CDR2 SMNVEV (reference sequence). There are 13 residues in the CDR3. Trimming removed 5 bases at V and 3 bases at J, with 11 bases between. DNA for the CDR3: TGTGCCAGCAGTCCTGGTTCCTACTACGAGCAGTACTTC. The encoded protein is CASSPGSYYEQYF.

The chain uses TRBV28 and TRBJ1-2; no clear D. The ends were cut back, 5 bases at V and 5 bases at J, with 12 bases in the middle. Germline V gives CDR1 MDHEN, CDR2 SYDVKM. This CDR3 region has 13 residues. CDR3 DNA sequence: TGTGCCAGCAGTCCAAACAGTGGATATGGCTACACCTTC. Translating gives CASSPNSGYGYTF.

This chain uses TRBV11-3 with TRBJ1-1, with D perhaps matching TRBD1 (6 bases). The V gene lost 0 bases and the J gene lost 5 bases, with 13 bases spanning the gap. The CDR3 sequence is 15 residues long. CDR1 and CDR2 from the germline V gene are SGHNT and YENEEA. Here the CDR3 DNA reads TGTGCCAGCAGCTTAGACGGGGGGCTTGGGACTGAAGCTTTCTTT. Its translation is CASSLDGGLGTEAFF. The full variable domain, with the rest looked up from reference TRBV11-3 and TRBJ1-1, is EAGVVQSPRYKIIEKKQPVAFWCNPISGHNTLYWYLQNLGQGPELLIRYENEEAVDDSQLPKDRFSAERLKGVDSTLKIQPAELGDSAVYLCASSLDGGLGTEAFFGQGTRLTVV.

Worth noting for this clone: Other DNA sequences from this sample encode an identical CDR3 as well. V is TRBV2 and J is TRBJ2-7; 11 bases are a match to TRBD2. The CDR3 is made up of 13 amino acids. Germline V gene lookup returns CDR1 SNHLY and CDR2 FYNNEI. With 6 bases clipped from V and 4 bases from J, the junction kept 2 bases outside the gene matches. CDR3 nucleotides: TGTGCCAGCAGGACTAGCGGGGATTACGAGCAGTACTTC. It codes for CASRTSGDYEQYF.

The CDR3 nucleotides are TGTGCCAGCAGCTCTATACCCCGGGACAGCTCCTACGAGCAGTACTTC. It translates to CASSSIPRDSSYEQYF. The chain has TRBV5-6 and TRBJ2-7, with TRBD1 identical over 7 bases. The CDR3 is 16 amino acids. The V segment lost 3 bases and the J segment 0 bases; nucleotides outside the gene matches: 9. Germline assignment: CDR1 SGHDT and CDR2 YYEEEE.

V usage is TRBV5-1 and J usage is TRBJ2-7; 7 bases are a match to TRBD1. The CDR3 has 16 amino acids. V was clipped by 3 bases and J by 2 bases; unmatched bases: 11. Germline loops: CDR1 SGHRS, CDR2 YFSETQ. The CDR3 DNA reads TGCGCCAGCAGCTCCTCAGGACAGGCTACTACCTACGAGCAGTACTTC. This codes for CASSSSGQATTYEQYF.

In its sample, this clone was seen once. V usage is TRBV19 and J usage is TRBJ1-5, with a tentative D call TRBD1 (6 bases). Germline loops: CDR1 LNHDA, CDR2 SQIVND (reference sequence). The length of the CDR3 is 15 residues. The V end was cut by 5 bases, the J end by 9 bases, with 20 bases between. CDR3 amino acids: CASSPPGGAGGPQHF. The CDR3 DNA reads as TGTGCCAGTAGTCCCCCGGGGGGGGCCGGTGGGCCCCAGCATTTT.